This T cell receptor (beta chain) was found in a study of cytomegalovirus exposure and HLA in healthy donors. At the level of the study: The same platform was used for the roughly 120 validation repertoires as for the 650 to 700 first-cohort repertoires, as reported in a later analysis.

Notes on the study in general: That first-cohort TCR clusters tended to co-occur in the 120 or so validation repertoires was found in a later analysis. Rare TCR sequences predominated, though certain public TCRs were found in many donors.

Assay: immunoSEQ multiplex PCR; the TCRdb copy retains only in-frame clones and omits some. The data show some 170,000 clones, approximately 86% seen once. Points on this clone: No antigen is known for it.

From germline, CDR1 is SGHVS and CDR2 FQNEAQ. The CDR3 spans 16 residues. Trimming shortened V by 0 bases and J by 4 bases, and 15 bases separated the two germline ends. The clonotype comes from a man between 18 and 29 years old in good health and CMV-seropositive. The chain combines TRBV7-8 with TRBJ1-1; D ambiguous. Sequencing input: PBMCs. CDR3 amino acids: CASSLAAEAGVTEAFF. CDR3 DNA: TGTGCCAGCAGCTTAGCGGCCGAGGCTGGAGTCACTGAAGCTTTCTTT.